Listed below are T cell receptor beta chains from one sample, sequenced in a study of T-cell memory formation after mild COVID-19. MiXCR, applied by TCRdb to the 5' RACE reads, yields one record per CDR3 protein. Here the sample spans 270,000 or so distinct CDR3 sequences, roughly 17% being singletons. Material for sequencing was PBMCs or a T cell subset sorted from them (not recorded which). The receptors here all came from a man younger than 35 who had mild COVID-19 (a few samples of this study predate the infection). Cell type and time point are not known. Both conserved end residues are part of each CDR3. The order of the fields is CDR3 DNA, CDR3 protein, J gene, V gene, D gene, clone size, CDR3 length. D genes are given only for firm matches. Size is omitted from some rows. Given values are once, few, many or a class for expanded clones.

CDR3 DNA: TGTGCCAGCAGCGCTACAGGGGGCGCAATGGAGACCCAGTACTTC
CDR3 protein: CASSATGGAMETQYF
J gene: TRBJ2-5
V gene: TRBV7-3
D gene: TRBD1
clone size: many
CDR3 length: 15

CDR3 DNA: TGTGCCAGCAGTCGACTAGCGGGGGGGTTAGATACGCAGTATTTT
CDR3 protein: CASSRLAGGLDTQYF
J gene: TRBJ2-3
V gene: TRBV7-6
D gene: TRBD2
clone size: -
CDR3 length: 15

CDR3 DNA: TGCAGTGCTAGAATCCGGAGCTCCTACAATGAGCAGTTCTTC
CDR3 protein: CSARIRSSYNEQFF
J gene: TRBJ2-1
V gene: TRBV20-1
D gene: -
clone size: few
CDR3 length: 14

CDR3 DNA: TGCGCCAGCAGCCTACCCCGGGACAGGGACACCGGGGAGCTGTTTTTT
CDR3 protein: CASSLPRDRDTGELFF
J gene: TRBJ2-2
V gene: TRBV4-1
D gene: TRBD1
clone size: few
CDR3 length: 16

CDR3 DNA: TGTGCCAGCAGCTCATCCGGACAGGGAGTGCGAGAGACCCAGTACTTC
CDR3 protein: CASSSSGQGVRETQYF
J gene: TRBJ2-5
V gene: TRBV5-6
D gene: TRBD1
clone size: -
CDR3 length: 16

CDR3 DNA: TGTGCCAGCAGCCCCCGGGGGGCGCCTAATCAGCCCCAGCATTTT
CDR3 protein: CASSPRGAPNQPQHF
J gene: TRBJ1-5
V gene: TRBV6-2/TRBV6-3
D gene: -
clone size: few
CDR3 length: 15

CDR3 DNA: TGTGCCAGCAGCGGCGCCTGGGGGGCCGGAACCGGGGAGCTGTTTTTT
CDR3 protein: CASSGAWGAGTGELFF
J gene: TRBJ2-2
V gene: TRBV7-2
D gene: -
clone size: few
CDR3 length: 16

CDR3 DNA: TGCGCCAGCGGCCCCAGGGGGCTGGATGAAGCTTTCTTT
CDR3 protein: CASGPRGLDEAFF
J gene: TRBJ1-1
V gene: TRBV5-1
D gene: TRBD1
clone size: few
CDR3 length: 13

CDR3 DNA: TGTGCCAGCAGCCAAGCACAGTTCTACGAGCAGTACTTC
CDR3 protein: CASSQAQFYEQYF
J gene: TRBJ2-7
V gene: TRBV3-1
D gene: -
clone size: -
CDR3 length: 13

CDR3 DNA: TGCAGTGCTAGGGACAGGGGTCTGAACACTGAAGCTTTCTTT
CDR3 protein: CSARDRGLNTEAFF
J gene: TRBJ1-1
V gene: TRBV20-1
D gene: TRBD1
clone size: few
CDR3 length: 14

CDR3 DNA: TGTGCCAGCAGCTTAGTTCCAGGGATTGCTGGAAACACCATATATTTT
CDR3 protein: CASSLVPGIAGNTIYF
J gene: TRBJ1-3
V gene: TRBV7-2
D gene: -
clone size: few
CDR3 length: 16

CDR3 DNA: TGCGCCAGCAGCCGAGACCACCCTGAGGTCAATGAGCAGTTCTTC
CDR3 protein: CASSRDHPEVNEQFF
J gene: TRBJ2-1
V gene: TRBV4-1
D gene: -
clone size: few
CDR3 length: 15

CDR3 DNA: TGTGCCAGCAGTTACTCCCGAGGGGGCAATGAGCAGTTCTTC
CDR3 protein: CASSYSRGGNEQFF
J gene: TRBJ2-1
V gene: TRBV6-2/TRBV6-3
D gene: -
clone size: few
CDR3 length: 14

CDR3 DNA: TGCGCCAGCAGCCAAGATCGGGGGAGTGGGAATGAAAAACTGTTTTTT
CDR3 protein: CASSQDRGSGNEKLFF
J gene: TRBJ1-4
V gene: TRBV4-1
D gene: -
clone size: few
CDR3 length: 16

CDR3 DNA: TGTGCCAGCACCAGAACAGGGTTCAATCAGCCCCAGCATTTT
CDR3 protein: CASTRTGFNQPQHF
J gene: TRBJ1-5
V gene: TRBV12-3/TRBV12-4
D gene: -
clone size: few
CDR3 length: 14

CDR3 DNA: TGTGCCAGCAGCCCTCGGGACAGAAACATTCAGTACTTC
CDR3 protein: CASSPRDRNIQYF
J gene: TRBJ2-4
V gene: TRBV12-3/TRBV12-4
D gene: TRBD1
clone size: -
CDR3 length: 13

CDR3 DNA: TGTGCCAGCGTTATGGGGACCGTGAACACTGAAGCTTTCTTT
CDR3 protein: CASVMGTVNTEAFF
J gene: TRBJ1-1
V gene: TRBV11-2
D gene: -
clone size: few
CDR3 length: 14

CDR3 DNA: TGTGCCAGCAGTTTATCCGGACAGGGGACCCGGGAGCTGTTTTTT
CDR3 protein: CASSLSGQGTRELFF
J gene: TRBJ2-2
V gene: TRBV12-3/TRBV12-4
D gene: TRBD1
clone size: few
CDR3 length: 15

CDR3 DNA: TGTGCCAGCAGCTTAGTCAGTTTCTCGGGAATGGGAGAGACCCAGTACTTC
CDR3 protein: CASSLVSFSGMGETQYF
J gene: TRBJ2-5
V gene: TRBV11-2
D gene: -
clone size: -
CDR3 length: 17

CDR3 DNA: TGTGCCAGCAGCCAGCGTTTCTTGACAGGGGGTTCTGGCTACACCTTC
CDR3 protein: CASSQRFLTGGSGYTF
J gene: TRBJ1-2
V gene: TRBV3-1
D gene: TRBD1
clone size: once
CDR3 length: 16

CDR3 DNA: TGTGCCAGCAGTTTTGTCAACTATGGCTACACCTTC
CDR3 protein: CASSFVNYGYTF
J gene: TRBJ1-2
V gene: TRBV6-2/TRBV6-3
D gene: -
clone size: few
CDR3 length: 12

CDR3 DNA: TGTGCCAGCAGCCAAGATTCGGCCTCAATGAGGCAGTATTTT
CDR3 protein: CASSQDSASMRQYF
J gene: TRBJ2-3
V gene: TRBV3-1
D gene: -
clone size: few
CDR3 length: 14

CDR3 DNA: TGTGCCATCAGTCCCCCGGGACTAGTAAGCAATGAGCAGTTCTTC
CDR3 protein: CAISPPGLVSNEQFF
J gene: TRBJ2-1
V gene: TRBV10-3
D gene: TRBD2
clone size: few
CDR3 length: 15

CDR3 DNA: TGCGCCAGCAGTCGCAGAGACACCGGGGAGCTGTTTTTT
CDR3 protein: CASSRRDTGELFF
J gene: TRBJ2-2
V gene: TRBV5-1
D gene: -
clone size: few
CDR3 length: 13

CDR3 DNA: TGCGCCAGCAGCCAGTCCCCAGGGGGTGGTTTAGCAGATACGCAGTATTTT
CDR3 protein: CASSQSPGGGLADTQYF
J gene: TRBJ2-3
V gene: TRBV4-3
D gene: TRBD1
clone size: many
CDR3 length: 17

CDR3 DNA: TGTGCCAGCAGCGCTAGATCGGGGACAGGATCCTCCGGCTACACCTTC
CDR3 protein: CASSARSGTGSSGYTF
J gene: TRBJ1-2
V gene: TRBV7-2
D gene: TRBD1
clone size: -
CDR3 length: 16

CDR3 DNA: TGCGCCAGCAGCTTGTACTCGGAGGCAGATACGCAGTATTTT
CDR3 protein: CASSLYSEADTQYF
J gene: TRBJ2-3
V gene: TRBV5-1
D gene: -
clone size: many
CDR3 length: 14

CDR3 DNA: TGCGCCAGCAGCCGTCTTGGTACGGGGGGTGGTTCCTACAATGAGCAGTTCTTC
CDR3 protein: CASSRLGTGGGSYNEQFF
J gene: TRBJ2-1
V gene: TRBV4-3
D gene: TRBD2
clone size: many
CDR3 length: 18

CDR3 DNA: TGTGCCAGCAGCCCTAGTGGTCGAGAGACCCAGTACTTC
CDR3 protein: CASSPSGRETQYF
J gene: TRBJ2-5
V gene: TRBV7-2
D gene: -
clone size: few
CDR3 length: 13

CDR3 DNA: TGTGCCAGCGGCCGGCAGATTGGGGGCCAGCCCCAGCATTTT
CDR3 protein: CASGRQIGGQPQHF
J gene: TRBJ1-5
V gene: TRBV6-1
D gene: -
clone size: -
CDR3 length: 14

CDR3 DNA: TGTGCCTGGAGTCTCCGGGGGGGGTCGAACACTGAAGCTTTCTTT
CDR3 protein: CAWSLRGGSNTEAFF
J gene: TRBJ1-1
V gene: TRBV30
D gene: -
clone size: -
CDR3 length: 15

CDR3 DNA: TGCGCCAGCAGCTTGACAGGGCGGAGTATTGAAGCTTTCTTT
CDR3 protein: CASSLTGRSIEAFF
J gene: TRBJ1-1
V gene: TRBV5-1
D gene: -
clone size: -
CDR3 length: 14

CDR3 DNA: TGTGCCAGCAGCCTCCGGGGTGGGTTACCTCCTGGCACAGATACGCAGTATTTT
CDR3 protein: CASSLRGGLPPGTDTQYF
J gene: TRBJ2-3
V gene: TRBV7-3
D gene: -
clone size: -
CDR3 length: 18

CDR3 DNA: TGTGCCAGCAGACCTTGGACAGGGAATGGCTACACCTTC
CDR3 protein: CASRPWTGNGYTF
J gene: TRBJ1-2
V gene: TRBV6-5
D gene: TRBD1
clone size: -
CDR3 length: 13

CDR3 DNA: TGTGCCAGCAGCGCCCCCGGGACAGTCACCGGGGAGCTGTTTTTT
CDR3 protein: CASSAPGTVTGELFF
J gene: TRBJ2-2
V gene: TRBV7-3
D gene: TRBD1
clone size: -
CDR3 length: 15

CDR3 DNA: TGTGCCAGCAGCTTCCGGGACAGGGGGCGCGAGGAGACCCAGTACTTC
CDR3 protein: CASSFRDRGREETQYF
J gene: TRBJ2-5
V gene: TRBV7-9
D gene: TRBD1
clone size: many
CDR3 length: 16

CDR3 DNA: TGTGCCAGCAGCCCCAGAGCCACCCAAGAGACCCAGTACTTC
CDR3 protein: CASSPRATQETQYF
J gene: TRBJ2-5
V gene: TRBV7-3
D gene: -
clone size: once
CDR3 length: 14

CDR3 DNA: TGTGCCAGCAGCCCAAGGGGGGCTGCTGGCTACACCTTC
CDR3 protein: CASSPRGAAGYTF
J gene: TRBJ1-2
V gene: TRBV11-2
D gene: -
clone size: few
CDR3 length: 13

CDR3 DNA: TGTGCCAGCAGCTTGGATCAACAGGGGGCCGTCGAGACCCAGTACTTC
CDR3 protein: CASSLDQQGAVETQYF
J gene: TRBJ2-5
V gene: TRBV5-4
D gene: TRBD1
clone size: -
CDR3 length: 16

CDR3 DNA: TGTGCCAGCCTCCGACTAGCGGGCCGCACAGATACGCAGTATTTT
CDR3 protein: CASLRLAGRTDTQYF
J gene: TRBJ2-3
V gene: TRBV6-1
D gene: TRBD2
clone size: few
CDR3 length: 15

CDR3 DNA: TGTGCCAGTAGTATGAGCCGAAATGGTGGTGCTGAAGCTTTCTTT
CDR3 protein: CASSMSRNGGAEAFF
J gene: TRBJ1-1
V gene: TRBV19
D gene: -
clone size: once
CDR3 length: 15

CDR3 DNA: TGTGCCAGCAGTTCTGGTGCGACAGGCTATGGCTACACCTTC
CDR3 protein: CASSSGATGYGYTF
J gene: TRBJ1-2
V gene: TRBV27
D gene: -
clone size: -
CDR3 length: 14

CDR3 DNA: TGCAGTGCCCTGCCCGGGGCAGGGACCTACGAGCAGTACTTC
CDR3 protein: CSALPGAGTYEQYF
J gene: TRBJ2-7
V gene: TRBV20-1
D gene: -
clone size: few
CDR3 length: 14

CDR3 DNA: TGCGCCAGCAGCTTGGTGGAGACAGGTACCGACGAGCAGTACTTC
CDR3 protein: CASSLVETGTDEQYF
J gene: TRBJ2-7
V gene: TRBV5-1
D gene: -
clone size: few
CDR3 length: 15

CDR3 DNA: TGTGCCAGCATGGAGTGGGGGGGCCGCTATGGCTACACCTTC
CDR3 protein: CASMEWGGRYGYTF
J gene: TRBJ1-2
V gene: TRBV6-5
D gene: -
clone size: -
CDR3 length: 14

CDR3 DNA: TGCGCCAGCAGCCAAGAAGGCTACACAGATACGCAGTATTTT
CDR3 protein: CASSQEGYTDTQYF
J gene: TRBJ2-3
V gene: TRBV4-1
D gene: -
clone size: -
CDR3 length: 14

CDR3 DNA: TGTGCCTGGGGAGGCGCGGCCTACGAGCAGTACTTC
CDR3 protein: CAWGGAAYEQYF
J gene: TRBJ2-7
V gene: TRBV30
D gene: -
clone size: -
CDR3 length: 12

CDR3 DNA: TGCAGCGTTGATAGTACGGGATCGGGGATGAACACTGAAGCTTTCTTT
CDR3 protein: CSVDSTGSGMNTEAFF
J gene: TRBJ1-1
V gene: TRBV29-1
D gene: -
clone size: -
CDR3 length: 16

CDR3 DNA: TGTGCCAGCAGTCAGCATAGCGGGGCCACTTACAATGAGCAGTTCTTC
CDR3 protein: CASSQHSGATYNEQFF
J gene: TRBJ2-1
V gene: TRBV12-3/TRBV12-4
D gene: TRBD2
clone size: -
CDR3 length: 16

CDR3 DNA: TGCGCCAGCGTCCCGGGACTAGCGGGGGGCCAAGAGACCCAGTACTTC
CDR3 protein: CASVPGLAGGQETQYF
J gene: TRBJ2-5
V gene: TRBV5-1
D gene: TRBD2
clone size: -
CDR3 length: 16

CDR3 DNA: TGTGCCATCAGTGAGCGACAGGGGCCGGGGGAGACCCAGTACTTC
CDR3 protein: CAISERQGPGETQYF
J gene: TRBJ2-5
V gene: TRBV10-3
D gene: TRBD1
clone size: -
CDR3 length: 15

CDR3 DNA: TGCGCCAGCAGCCAAGTAGTGGAAGGGTGGGATGAAAAACTGTTTTTT
CDR3 protein: CASSQVVEGWDEKLFF
J gene: TRBJ1-4
V gene: TRBV4-1
D gene: -
clone size: -
CDR3 length: 16

CDR3 DNA: TGTGCCAGCAGCGTAGCGGGGGGGCTCTACAATGAGCAGTTCTTC
CDR3 protein: CASSVAGGLYNEQFF
J gene: TRBJ2-1
V gene: TRBV9
D gene: TRBD2
clone size: many
CDR3 length: 15

CDR3 DNA: TGTGCCACCAGTGATCCCGGGGGGCGTCGGGGTAGTTCCTACAATGAGCAGTTCTTC
CDR3 protein: CATSDPGGRRGSSYNEQFF
J gene: TRBJ2-1
V gene: TRBV24-1
D gene: -
clone size: few
CDR3 length: 19

CDR3 DNA: TGTGCCAGCAGTCGACAGGGCCCGGACGTCCTGACTTTC
CDR3 protein: CASSRQGPDVLTF
J gene: TRBJ2-6
V gene: TRBV12-3/TRBV12-4
D gene: TRBD1
clone size: -
CDR3 length: 13

CDR3 DNA: TGCAGTACCGCTAAGCGGGGGAGCACAGATACGCAGTATTTT
CDR3 protein: CSTAKRGSTDTQYF
J gene: TRBJ2-3
V gene: TRBV20-1
D gene: TRBD2
clone size: -
CDR3 length: 14

CDR3 DNA: TGTGCCAGCGTAGGCCCCAAAAACATTCAGTACTTC
CDR3 protein: CASVGPKNIQYF
J gene: TRBJ2-4
V gene: TRBV7-9
D gene: -
clone size: -
CDR3 length: 12